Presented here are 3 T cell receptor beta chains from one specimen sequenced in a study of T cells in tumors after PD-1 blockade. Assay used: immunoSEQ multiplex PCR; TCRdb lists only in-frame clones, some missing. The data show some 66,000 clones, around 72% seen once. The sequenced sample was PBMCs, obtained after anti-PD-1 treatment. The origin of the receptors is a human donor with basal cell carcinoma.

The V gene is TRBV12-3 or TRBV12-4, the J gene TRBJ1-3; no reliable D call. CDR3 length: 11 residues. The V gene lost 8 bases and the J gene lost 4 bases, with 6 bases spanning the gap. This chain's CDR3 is CASSGGNTIYF. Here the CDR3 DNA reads TGTGCCAGCTCCGGAGGAAACACCATATATTTT.

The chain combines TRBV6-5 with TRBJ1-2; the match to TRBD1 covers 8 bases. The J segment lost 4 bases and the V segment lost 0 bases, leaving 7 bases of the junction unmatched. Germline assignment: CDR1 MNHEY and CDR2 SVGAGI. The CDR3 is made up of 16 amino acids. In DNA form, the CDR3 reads TGTGCCAGCAGTTACTCCCCCAGGACAGGGCCCTATGGCTACACCTTC. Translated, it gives CASSYSPRTGPYGYTF.

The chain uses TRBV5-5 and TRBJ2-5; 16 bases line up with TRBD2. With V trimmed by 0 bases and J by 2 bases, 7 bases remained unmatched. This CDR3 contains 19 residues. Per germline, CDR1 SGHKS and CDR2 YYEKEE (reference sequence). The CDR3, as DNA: TGTGCCAGCAGCTTGGCCCCGGGACTAGCGGGGGGGCCACAAGAGACCCAGTACTTC. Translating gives CASSLAPGLAGGPQETQYF.